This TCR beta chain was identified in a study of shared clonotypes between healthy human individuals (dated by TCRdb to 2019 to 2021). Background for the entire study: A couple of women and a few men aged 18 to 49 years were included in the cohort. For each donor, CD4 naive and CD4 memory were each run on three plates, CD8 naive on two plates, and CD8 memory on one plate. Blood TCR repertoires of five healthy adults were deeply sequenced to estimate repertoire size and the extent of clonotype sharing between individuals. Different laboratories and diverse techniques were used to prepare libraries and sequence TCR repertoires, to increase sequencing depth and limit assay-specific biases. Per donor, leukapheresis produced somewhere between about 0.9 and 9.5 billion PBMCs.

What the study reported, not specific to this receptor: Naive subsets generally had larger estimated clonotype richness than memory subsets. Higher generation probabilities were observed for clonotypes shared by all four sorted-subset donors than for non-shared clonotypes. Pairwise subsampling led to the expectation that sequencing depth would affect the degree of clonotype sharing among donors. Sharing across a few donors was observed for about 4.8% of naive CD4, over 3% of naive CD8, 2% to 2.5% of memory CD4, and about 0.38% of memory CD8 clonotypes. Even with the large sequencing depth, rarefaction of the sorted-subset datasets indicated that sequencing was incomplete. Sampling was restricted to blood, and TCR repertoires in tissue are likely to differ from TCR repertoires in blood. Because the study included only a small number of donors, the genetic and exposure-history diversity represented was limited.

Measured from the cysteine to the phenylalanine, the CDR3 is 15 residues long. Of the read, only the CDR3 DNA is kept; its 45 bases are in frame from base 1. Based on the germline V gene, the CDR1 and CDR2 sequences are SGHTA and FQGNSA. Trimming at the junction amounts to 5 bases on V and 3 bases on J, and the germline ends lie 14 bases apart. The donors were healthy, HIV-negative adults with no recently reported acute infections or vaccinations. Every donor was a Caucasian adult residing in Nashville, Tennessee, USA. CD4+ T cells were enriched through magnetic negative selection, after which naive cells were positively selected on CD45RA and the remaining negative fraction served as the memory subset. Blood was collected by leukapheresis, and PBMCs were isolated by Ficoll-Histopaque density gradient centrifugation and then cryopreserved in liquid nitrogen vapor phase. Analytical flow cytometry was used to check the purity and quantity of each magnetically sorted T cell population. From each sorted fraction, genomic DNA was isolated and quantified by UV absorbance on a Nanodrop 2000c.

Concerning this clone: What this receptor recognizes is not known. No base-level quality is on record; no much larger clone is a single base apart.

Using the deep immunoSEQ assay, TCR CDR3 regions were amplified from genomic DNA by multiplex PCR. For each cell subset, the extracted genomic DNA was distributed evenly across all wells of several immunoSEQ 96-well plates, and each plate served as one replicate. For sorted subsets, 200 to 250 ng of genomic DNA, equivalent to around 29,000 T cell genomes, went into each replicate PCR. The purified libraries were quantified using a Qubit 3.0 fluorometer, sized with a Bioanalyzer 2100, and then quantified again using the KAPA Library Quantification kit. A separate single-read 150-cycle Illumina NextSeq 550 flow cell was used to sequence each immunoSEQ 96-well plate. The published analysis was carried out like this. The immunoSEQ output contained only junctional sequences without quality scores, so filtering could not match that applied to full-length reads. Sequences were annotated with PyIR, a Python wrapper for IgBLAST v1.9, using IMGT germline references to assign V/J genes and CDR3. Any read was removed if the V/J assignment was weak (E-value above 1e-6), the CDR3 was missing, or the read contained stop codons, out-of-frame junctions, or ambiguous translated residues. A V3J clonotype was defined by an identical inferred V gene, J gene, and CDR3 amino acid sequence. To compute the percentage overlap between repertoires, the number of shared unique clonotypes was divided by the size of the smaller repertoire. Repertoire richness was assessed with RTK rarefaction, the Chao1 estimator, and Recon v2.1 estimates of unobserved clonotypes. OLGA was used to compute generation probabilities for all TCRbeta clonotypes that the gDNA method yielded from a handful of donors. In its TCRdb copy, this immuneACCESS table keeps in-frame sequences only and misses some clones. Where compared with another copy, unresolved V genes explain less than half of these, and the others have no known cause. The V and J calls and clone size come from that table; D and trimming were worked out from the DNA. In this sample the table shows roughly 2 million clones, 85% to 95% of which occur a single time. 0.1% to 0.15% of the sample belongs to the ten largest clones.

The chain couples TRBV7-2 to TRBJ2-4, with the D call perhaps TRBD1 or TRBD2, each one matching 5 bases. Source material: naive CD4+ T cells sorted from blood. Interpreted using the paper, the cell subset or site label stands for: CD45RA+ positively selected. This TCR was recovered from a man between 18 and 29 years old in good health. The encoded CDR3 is CASSQGALGKNIQYF. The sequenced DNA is TGTGCCAGCAGCCAGGGAGCGCTGGGCAAAAACATTCAGTACTTC.